This is a list of T cell receptor beta chains from one sample in a study of blood T cell repertoires in COVID-19. The assay was immunoSEQ multiplex PCR, and TCRdb's table has in-frame clones only and misses some. The sample contains about 210,000 clones, 89% of which appear only once. The specimen sequenced was peripheral blood. The receptors come from a woman between 40 and 50 years old with acute or convalescent COVID-19. The CDR3 runs from the conserved cysteine through the conserved F or W. Each record gives: clone size, V gene, D gene, J gene, CDR3 DNA, CDR3 protein. The D gene is left open where the match is weak. Expanded clones are given a class, and other clones once, few, many or no size at all.

>NA|TRBV6-2/TRBV6-3|NA|TRBJ1-1
TGTGCCAGCAGTTACTCGACAGATTGGAACACTGAAGCTTTCTTT
CASSYSTDWNTEAFF
>NA|TRBV4-1|NA|TRBJ1-2
TGCGCCAGCAGCCACTACGTCCCGGGGGGATCTAACTATGGCTACACCTTC
CASSHYVPGGSNYGYTF
>NA|TRBV21-1|NA|TRBJ1-5
TGTGCCAGCGCCCCGCCAGGGCGCATCCCCGCAAATTCTAATAGCAATCAGCCCCAGCATTTT
CASAPPGRIPANSNSNQPQHF
>NA|TRBV21-1|NA|TRBJ2-2
TGTGCCAGCAGCAAAGCCGGGACAGGGGACACCGGGGAGCTGTTTTTT
CASSKAGTGDTGELFF
>NA|TRBV4-2|NA|TRBJ2-1
TGTGCCAGCAGCCAAGAAATCGGGGTCAATGAGCAGTTCTTC
CASSQEIGVNEQFF
>NA|TRBV6-5|NA|TRBJ1-2
TGTGCCAGCAGTTACAGTCGCGGGTTTGGCTACACCTTC
CASSYSRGFGYTF
>once|TRBV3-1/TRBV3-2|NA|TRBJ1-5
TGTGCCAGCAGCCAAGATTGGAGAGGAAATAGCAATCAGCCCCAGCATTTT
CASSQDWRGNSNQPQHF
>NA|TRBV7-3|TRBD2|TRBJ2-3
TGTGCCAGCAGCCCGACAAAGCGGGGCGGGGGGTCGGATACGCAGTATTTT
CASSPTKRGGGSDTQYF
>NA|TRBV5-1|TRBD1|TRBJ1-5
TGCGCCAGCAGCACGGGGACAGGATCTAATCAGCCCCAGCATTTT
CASSTGTGSNQPQHF
>NA|TRBV19|TRBD2|TRBJ2-1
TGTGCCAGTAGTATTTCTAGCGGGGGTTACAATGAGCAGTTCTTC
CASSISSGGYNEQFF
>NA|TRBV24-1|TRBD1|TRBJ1-2
TGTGCCACCAGTGAAGACAGGGGATATGGCTACACCTTC
CATSEDRGYGYTF
>NA|TRBV9|TRBD1|TRBJ1-2
TGTGCCAGCAGTGTAGGGGGCAGCTCTAACTATGGCTACACCTTC
CASSVGGSSNYGYTF
>NA|TRBV2|NA|TRBJ1-1
TGTGCCAGCACCTCGGGGTCGATGAACACTGAAGCTTTCTTT
CASTSGSMNTEAFF
>NA|TRBV3-1/TRBV3-2|TRBD1|TRBJ2-1
TGTGCCAGCAGCCCCGGACAGGAAGAGGTGGGTTGGGAGCAGTTCTTC
CASSPGQEEVGWEQFF
>NA|TRBV7-9|TRBD1|TRBJ1-1
TGTGCCAACAGCTTTTCACAGGGGCGGCGCGCTTTCTTT
CANSFSQGRRAFF
>NA|TRBV6-5|NA|TRBJ1-3
TGTGCCAGCAGTTACTCTAGTCCATACTCTGGAAACACCATATATTTT
CASSYSSPYSGNTIYF
>once|TRBV10-3|NA|TRBJ2-3
TGTGCCATCAGTGAGTCTAGCGTTCCCCGGCAGTATTTT
CAISESSVPRQYF
>NA|TRBV9|TRBD1|TRBJ1-2
TGTGCCAGCAGCGTAGATGGGACAGGGGCCCTCTATGGCTACACCTTC
CASSVDGTGALYGYTF
>NA|TRBV6-5|NA|TRBJ1-5
TGTGCCAGCAGTATCGGGAGCTTTCAGCCCCAGCATTTT
CASSIGSFQPQHF
>NA|TRBV27|NA|TRBJ2-3
TGTGCCAGCAGTTTCGGGGGAGGCACAGATACGCAGTATTTT
CASSFGGGTDTQYF
>NA|TRBV6-1|TRBD2|TRBJ2-1
TGTGCCAGCAGTGAAGGTATTTTGAGCGGGGGGTCGAAGGGGAGCCCCTACAATGAGCAGTTCTTC
CASSEGILSGGSKGSPYNEQFF
>NA|TRBV28|TRBD1|TRBJ1-2
TGTGCCAGCAGAAATGACAGGGGCGCGATCCAAGAGGGCTACACCTTC
CASRNDRGAIQEGYTF
>NA|TRBV2|NA|TRBJ2-3
TGTGCCAGCAGTCGGGGCACAGATACGCAGTATTTT
CASSRGTDTQYF
>NA|TRBV2|NA|TRBJ1-2
TGTGCCAGCAGTGAGCCCAGGGGAGCTGGCTACACCTTC
CASSEPRGAGYTF
>NA|TRBV3-1/TRBV3-2|NA|TRBJ1-2
TGTGCCAGCAGCCAAGGAGGGGGTTATGGCTACACCTTC
CASSQGGGYGYTF
>NA|TRBV9|TRBD1|TRBJ1-1
TGTGCCAGCAGGTCCGGGACAGGGCCCACTGAAGCTTTCTTT
CASRSGTGPTEAFF
>NA|TRBV5-1|NA|TRBJ1-5
TGCGCCAGCAGCTTGACAGGGTCGGGGCTTCAGCCCCAGCATTTT
CASSLTGSGLQPQHF
>NA|TRBV4-1|NA|TRBJ1-2
TGCGCCAGCAGCCAAGAGAGGCTAGCCGTTTATGGCTACACCTTC
CASSQERLAVYGYTF
>once|TRBV2|TRBD1|TRBJ2-5
TGTGCCAGCAGTGAGGATAGGGGGCCCCCCCAGTACTTC
CASSEDRGPPQYF
>once|TRBV4-1|NA|TRBJ1-2
TGCGCCAGCAGCCCAATACCGGGACTGCGAGGCTACACCTTC
CASSPIPGLRGYTF
>NA|TRBV10-3|TRBD2|TRBJ2-3
TGTGCCATCAGCCCCTCCCCGGGACTAGCGGACTCTAGCACAGATACGCAGTATTTT
CAISPSPGLADSSTDTQYF
>few|TRBV6-6|TRBD2|TRBJ2-3
TGTGCCAGCAGTTACTCAGCGGGGGCAGGGGATACGCAGTATTTT
CASSYSAGAGDTQYF
>NA|TRBV6-5|NA|TRBJ1-5
TGTGCCAGCAGTTCAGGCAGGGAGGGGCAGCCCCAGCATTTT
CASSSGREGQPQHF
>NA|TRBV6-9|NA|TRBJ2-5
TGTGCCAGCAGTTATTCGTTACTAGTGGGAGAGACCCAGTACTTC
CASSYSLLVGETQYF
>once|TRBV2|NA|TRBJ1-2
TGTGCCAGCAGTGAAGGGGGCCTTGGTGGCTACACCTTC
CASSEGGLGGYTF
>NA|TRBV30|TRBD1|TRBJ1-1
TGTGCCTGGAACAGGGGAACGAACACTGAAGCTTTCTTT
CAWNRGTNTEAFF
>NA|TRBV6-4|NA|TRBJ1-1
TGTGCCAGCAGCCCACTGGACACTGAAGCTTTCTTT
CASSPLDTEAFF
>NA|TRBV6-1|NA|TRBJ1-5
TGTGCCAGCAGTGAATACGGACAGAATAGCAATCAGCCCCAGCATTTT
CASSEYGQNSNQPQHF
>NA|TRBV6-4|TRBD1|TRBJ1-6
TGTGCCAAGACAGGGAGCGGGAATTCACCCCTCCACTTT
CAKTGSGNSPLHF
>NA|TRBV5-1|NA|TRBJ2-4
TGCGCCAGCAGCTTGGCAGGGGAGGGCATTCAGTACTTC
CASSLAGEGIQYF
>NA|TRBV5-8|NA|TRBJ1-3
TGTGCCAGCAGCTCGGGGGGGCCGAGGAGCTCTGGAAACACCATATATTTT
CASSSGGPRSSGNTIYF
>once|TRBV18|TRBD1|TRBJ1-5
TGTGCCAGCTCACCGTTGGCCAGGGGGACCAATCAGCCCCAGCATTTT
CASSPLARGTNQPQHF
>NA|TRBV11-2|NA|TRBJ2-2
TGTGCCAGCAGCCGGACCGCGGGGATCGCGAACACCGGGGAGCTGTTTTTT
CASSRTAGIANTGELFF
>NA|TRBV19|TRBD1|TRBJ2-2
TGTGCCAGTAGTCCAGGGACAGGCACCACCGGGGAGCTGTTTTTT
CASSPGTGTTGELFF
>few|TRBV28|NA|TRBJ1-5
TGTGCCAGCAAGGGAGGGGCGCTTAGCAATCAGCCCCAGCATTTT
CASKGGALSNQPQHF
>NA|TRBV29-1|NA|TRBJ1-2
TGCAGCGTGACAGCTAACTATGGCTACACCTTC
CSVTANYGYTF
>NA|TRBV27|NA|TRBJ1-2
TGTGCCAGCAGTTTATGGGCGGGCAAGGATAACTATGGCTACACCTTC
CASSLWAGKDNYGYTF
>NA|TRBV27|TRBD1|TRBJ1-2
TGTGCCAGCAGTTTACTGGGGACAGGGGGCTATGGCTACACCTTC
CASSLLGTGGYGYTF
>NA|TRBV13|TRBD2|TRBJ2-5
TGTGCCAGCAGCTTAGTACTCCGGCTAGCGGGGGGTCCGCAAGAGACCCAGTACTTC
CASSLVLRLAGGPQETQYF
>NA|TRBV5-6|NA|TRBJ1-4
TGTGCCAGCAGCTTGGCTGGGGGGGAGAATGAAAAACTGTTTTTT
CASSLAGGENEKLFF